This T cell receptor beta chain derives from a study of CXCR3-negative and CXCR3-positive naive CD8 T cells. Through 5' RACE with UMI labels, the TRB cDNA libraries were prepared. TCRdb re-called the 5' RACE reads; every CDR3 protein appears as one record, without DNA. The sample totals 65,000 to 75,000 distinct CDR3 sequences. With regard to this clonotype: The antigen is unknown.

The CDR3 is made up of 12 amino acids. Germline V gene data show CDR1 as MDHEN and CDR2 as SYDVKM. Findings and caveats of the study: Hydrophobicity of TRB CDR3s was greater in CXCR3-positive naive cells than in CXCR3-negative naive cells.

CD45RO-CCR7+CD27+CD95- characterized naive CD8+ T cells. The sample was naive CXCR3+ CD8+ T cells from blood. Indicated subset: CD45RO-CCR7+CD27+CD95- naive CD8+ T cells expressing CXCR3 (TNR3+). The receptor's source is a human donor in good health. Some clones in this sample may be carry-over from other donors' samples. The rearrangement links TRBV28 to TRBJ1-5. CDR3 amino acids: CASSLSIMPQHF.